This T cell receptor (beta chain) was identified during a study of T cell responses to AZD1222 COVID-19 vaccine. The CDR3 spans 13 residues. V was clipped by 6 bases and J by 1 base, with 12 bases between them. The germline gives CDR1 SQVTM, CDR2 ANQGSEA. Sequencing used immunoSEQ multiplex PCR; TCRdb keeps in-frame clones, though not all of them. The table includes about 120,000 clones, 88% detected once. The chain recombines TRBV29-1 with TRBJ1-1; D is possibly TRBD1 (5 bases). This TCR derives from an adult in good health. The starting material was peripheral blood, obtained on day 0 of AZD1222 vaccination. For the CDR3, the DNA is TGCAGCGTCAGGGACCCGGGGAACACTGAAGCTTTCTTT. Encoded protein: CSVRDPGNTEAFF.